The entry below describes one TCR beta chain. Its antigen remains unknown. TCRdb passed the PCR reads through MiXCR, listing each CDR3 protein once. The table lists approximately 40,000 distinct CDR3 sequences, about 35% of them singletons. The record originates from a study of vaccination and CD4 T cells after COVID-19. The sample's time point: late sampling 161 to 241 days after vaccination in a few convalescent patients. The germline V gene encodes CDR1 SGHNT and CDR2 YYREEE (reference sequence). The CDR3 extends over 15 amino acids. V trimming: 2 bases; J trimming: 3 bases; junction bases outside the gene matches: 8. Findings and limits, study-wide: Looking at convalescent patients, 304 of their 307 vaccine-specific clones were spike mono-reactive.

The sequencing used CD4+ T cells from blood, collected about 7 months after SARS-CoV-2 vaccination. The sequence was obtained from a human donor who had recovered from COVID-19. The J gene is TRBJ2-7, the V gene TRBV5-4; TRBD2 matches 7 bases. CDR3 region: CASSLGGSGIYEQYF. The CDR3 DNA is TGTGCCAGCAGCTTAGGTGGGAGCGGGATCTACGAGCAGTACTTC.